This T cell receptor (beta chain) was documented in a study of blood T cell repertoires in COVID-19. In the study overall: Both acute and convalescent COVID-19 samples were obtained from the United States, Italy and Spain. PBMCs, B-cell-depleted T cells, or T cells were the source of the cDNA or gDNA that made up the material.

The germline V gene encodes CDR1 SGHTA and CDR2 FQGNSA. This CDR3 has 12 amino acids. The V gene lost 5 bases and the J gene lost 4 bases, with 8 bases spanning the gap. Patients from Seattle were sampled longitudinally, starting during active infection. As processed by the authors: The authors estimated nucleated cell counts from reference gene primer amplification. Assay used: immunoSEQ multiplex PCR; TCRdb lists only in-frame clones, some missing. That table gives V, J and clone size, and the DNA gave D and trimming. Seen here are about 320,000 clones, approximately 90% observed once, and the top ten hold 1.5% to 2%.

The chain is built from TRBV7-2 and TRBJ1-1; D may be TRBD1 (5 bases). The sequence derives from a woman in her twenties or thirties with COVID-19, enrolled during active disease. The sample taken for sequencing was peripheral blood. The CDR3 reads CASSHGGTEAFF. CDR3 nucleotide sequence: TGTGCCAGCAGCCACGGGGGCACTGAAGCTTTCTTT.